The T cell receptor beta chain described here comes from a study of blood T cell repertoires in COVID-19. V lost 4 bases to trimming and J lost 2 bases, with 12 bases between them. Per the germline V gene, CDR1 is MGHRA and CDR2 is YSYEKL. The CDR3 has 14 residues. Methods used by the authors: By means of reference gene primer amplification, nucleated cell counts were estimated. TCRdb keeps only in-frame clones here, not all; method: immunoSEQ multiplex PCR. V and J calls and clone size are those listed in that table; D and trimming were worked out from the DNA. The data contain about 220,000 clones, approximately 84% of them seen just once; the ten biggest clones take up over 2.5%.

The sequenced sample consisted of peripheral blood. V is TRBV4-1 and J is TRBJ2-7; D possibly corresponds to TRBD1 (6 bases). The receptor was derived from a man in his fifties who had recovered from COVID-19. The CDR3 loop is CASSPYDRTYEQYF. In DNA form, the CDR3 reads TGCGCCAGCAGCCCCTATGACAGGACCTACGAGCAGTACTTC.